This T cell receptor beta chain was found in a study of CD8+ T cells in alopecia areata. Regarding this clone: Its specificity is not known.

As to treatment: oral pan-JAK inhibitor, 5-10 mg twice daily. It was from PBMCs that CD4+ and CD8+ T cells were sorted. Isolated RNA was reverse transcribed into cDNA used as the sequencing template. Produced via immunoSEQ multiplex PCR; TCRdb's table is partial and in-frame only. The repertoire consists of about 180,000 clones, with 40% to 55% occurring once and the leading ten covering about 9.5%. Germline assignment: CDR1 SGDLS and CDR2 YYNGEE. The CDR3 loop spans 13 amino acids. Trimming removed 4 bases at V and 5 bases at J, with 12 bases between. Whole-study results and caveats: Affected scalp, especially in alopecia totalis/universalis, had a higher clonality than normal scalp did. Scalp clonality and expanded CD8+ clones among the top 100 were significantly decreased by tofacitinib. Tofacitinib did not eliminate many expanded lesional clones from scalp or blood.

The chain employs TRBV9 and TRBJ1-1; a possible D gene is TRBD1 (6 bases). The material was CD8+ T cells sorted from blood, obtained at week 52, from a patient treated with tofacitinib. This sequence was found in a human donor with alopecia areata. CDR3 protein: CASSLGGATEAFF. In DNA, the CDR3 is TGTGCCAGCAGCCTAGGGGGGGCTACTGAAGCTTTCTTT.